This is a list of T cell receptor beta chains from one sample in a study of read filtering for tumor transcriptome and immune sequencing. TCRdb called the reads again in MiXCR, with one record for every CDR3 protein. This table holds more than 100,000 distinct CDR3 sequences, around 14% found once. The sequenced sample consisted of a population of CD138-negative cells sorted from bone marrow. Every receptor here comes from a donor aged 40 or older with multiple myeloma. CDR3s include the opening cysteine and the closing phenylalanine or tryptophan. A clone size is listed for some rows: how often the clone was seen (once, few, many), or a class if it is expanded.

J: TRBJ2-7; size: many; V: TRBV5-1; CDR3: CASSLSAAKGYEQYF
J: TRBJ2-7; size: many; V: TRBV7-9; CDR3: CASSLISVTSGRAGLSYEQYF
J: TRBJ2-7; size: -; V: TRBV9; CDR3: CASSLGPGGRYEQYF
J: TRBJ2-5; size: few; V: TRBV20-1; CDR3: CSATRYGGGGETQYF
J: TRBJ2-3; size: few; V: TRBV20-1; CDR3: CSAILAGFTDTQYF
J: TRBJ2-7; size: many; V: TRBV3-1; CDR3: CASSSKQDTYEQYF
J: TRBJ2-5; size: many; V: TRBV6-6; CDR3: CASSYSETQYF
J: TRBJ1-1; size: many; V: TRBV11-2; CDR3: CASGNTEAFF
J: TRBJ2-5; size: -; V: TRBV20-1; CDR3: CSARGGQEETQYF
J: TRBJ2-1; size: many; V: TRBV7-3; CDR3: CASSPWTSGYNEQFF
J: TRBJ2-2; size: -; V: TRBV27; CDR3: CASSPLLSGDTGELFF